This entry lists 11 T cell receptor beta chains sequenced from one sample in a study of T-cell reconstitution after alpha-beta-depleted transplantation in children. The library targeted TCRbeta and was prepared with unique molecular identifiers. MiXCR, applied by TCRdb to the PCR reads, yields one record per CDR3 protein. The sample holds some 150,000 distinct CDR3 sequences; 8% to 10% are singletons and the top ten take roughly 20%. Sequenced material: PBMCs, mostly from graft donor cells, taken 180 days after TCRalphabeta/CD19-depleted stem cell transplant. These receptor sequences come from a female patient aged 2 to 10 who had a stem cell transplant for congenital amegakaryocytic thrombocytopenia, so the T cells may come from the graft donor.

This clonotype was counted ten times or more. This chain uses TRBV24-1 with TRBJ1-2; maybe TRBD1 (5 bases). The germline V gene has CDR1 KGHDR and CDR2 SFDVKD. The CDR3 is 14 residues long. Deletions cut 3 bases from V and 2 bases from J, with 9 bases between. The CDR3 is CATSDPGRNYGYTF. The CDR3 region has the DNA TGTGCCACCAGTGATCCGGGACGGAACTATGGCTACACCTTC.

This clonotype was observed many times. The chain combines TRBV29-1 with TRBJ2-3, with 10 bases aligning to TRBD2. V was pared by 3 bases and J by 3 bases, with 3 bases of the junction left unmatched. Germline loops: CDR1 SQVTM, CDR2 ANQGSEA. This CDR3 has 14 residues. The CDR3 loop reads CSVDPTSGTDTQYF. In DNA, the CDR3 is TGCAGCGTTGATCCGACTAGCGGGACAGATACGCAGTATTTT.

This clonotype was counted at least ten times. The rearrangement links TRBV12-3 or TRBV12-4 to TRBJ2-7; the D call may be TRBD1 or TRBD2 (5 bases each). V gave up 1 base and J gave up 4 bases, with 11 bases separating them. The CDR3 spans 14 residues. CDR3 loop: CASSLVGAGYEQYF. CDR3 sequence (DNA): TGTGCCAGCAGTTTAGTAGGGGCGGGTTACGAGCAGTACTTC.

This clonotype was found once. This rearrangement joins TRBV23-1 to TRBJ2-4, with 9 bases aligning to TRBD1. TRBV23-1 carries the ORF label, with uncertain function. With V trimmed by 0 bases and J by 3 bases, 9 bases remained unmatched. CDR3 length: 18 residues. The CDR3 DNA is TGCGCCAGCAGTCAATCTGAGAGACAGGGGGTTTACAAAAACATTCAGTACTTC. Protein sequence: CASSQSERQGVYKNIQYF.

This clonotype was detected ten times or more. The V gene is TRBV15, the J gene TRBJ2-7, with 8 bases matching TRBD1. CDR1 LNHNV and CDR2 YYDKDF come from the germline V gene (reference sequence). The CDR3 is 16 residues long. J lost 5 bases, V lost 1 base, and 10 bases had no gene match. For the CDR3, the DNA is TGTGCCACCAGCAGAGGGCTCGCGGACAGGGTCGACGAGCAGTACTTC. This codes for CATSRGLADRVDEQYF.

The gene calls are TRBV7-8 and TRBJ2-3; D unresolved. Germline CDR1 and CDR2: SGHVS and FQNEAQ. CDR3 size: 14 residues. Trimming took off 5 bases at V and 4 bases at J, with 13 bases between the two ends. The CDR3, as DNA: TGTGCCAGCAGCGCCCACCTTGGGGCAGATACGCAGTATTTT. Protein sequence: CASSAHLGADTQYF.

Within the sample, this clonotype is medium-sized. The chain carries TRBV5-1 and TRBJ1-1; 7 bases map to TRBD1. The junction had 8 bases not matched to a gene; V was cut back by 0 bases and J by 6 bases. The CDR3 is 15 amino acids. Germline CDR1 reads SGHRS; CDR2 reads YFSETQ. CDR3 protein: CASSLGVGGQSEAFF. CDR3 nucleotides: TGCGCCAGCAGCTTGGGCGTTGGGGGACAGTCTGAAGCTTTCTTT.

Ten or more counts support this clonotype. This chain uses TRBV20-1 with TRBJ2-1; no firm D call. Germline lookup yields CDR1 DFQATT and CDR2 SNEGSKA (reference sequence). This CDR3 contains 18 residues. V lost 4 bases to trimming and J lost 6 bases, with 28 bases between them. The DNA of the CDR3 is TGCAGTGCTACCCCCGGACCCCCCTTACAAACAAGTCTCAATGAGCAGTTCTTC. This sequence encodes CSATPGPPLQTSLNEQFF.

This clonotype was detected many times. The chain couples TRBV28 to TRBJ2-7; 9 bases align to TRBD1. Looked up from germline, CDR1 is MDHEN and CDR2 is SYDVKM. CDR3 length equals 15 residues. V shed 3 bases, J shed 2 bases, and the junction held 5 bases outside the gene matches. The CDR3 is CASSFPGTGPYEQYF. The CDR3 region has the DNA TGTGCCAGCAGTTTTCCCGGGACAGGGCCCTACGAGCAGTACTTC.

In its sample, this clonotype was seen many times. The rearrangement links TRBV10-3 to TRBJ2-5; D is perhaps TRBD1 (5 bases). The germline CDR1 and CDR2 sequences are ENHRY and SYGVKD. The V and J ends lost 2 bases and 5 bases respectively, with 9 bases between them. This CDR3 has 13 residues. CDR3 DNA sequence: TGTGCCATCAGTGAGCAGGGTGGGGAGACCCAGTACTTC. It is translated as CAISEQGGETQYF.

This clonotype was found many times. This chain links TRBV28 with TRBJ2-7; D call uncertain. CDR1 and CDR2 (germline): MDHEN, SYDVKM. V lost 6 bases and J 4 bases, leaving 16 bases between the germline ends. The CDR3 spans 14 residues. In DNA, the CDR3 is TGTGCCAGCAGACCGCGACCGGCAGGTTACGAGCAGTACTTC. Encoded protein: CASRPRPAGYEQYF.